This TCR beta chain was profiled in a study of cytomegalovirus exposure and HLA in healthy donors. Study results and caveats: Cytomegalovirus-associated TCR beta chains were listed, numbering over 150. It was likely that a cluster of highly shared sequence variants was a sequencing artifact. TCR beta sequences reportedly predicted most subjects' HLA-A and HLA-B alleles accurately.

Amplification used 60 Vbeta primers and 13 Jbeta primers. Study processing details: In a later analysis, the count reached some 83 million unique TCR beta chains, with about 9.9 million shared. Assay used: immunoSEQ multiplex PCR; TCRdb lists only in-frame clones, some missing. Clone size and the V and J calls come from that table; the DNA yielded D and trimming. The sample includes just under 95,000 clones, approximately 80% of them seen just once. Remarks on this clone: Its specificity is not known.

Losses at the gene ends were 3 bases for V and 3 bases for J; bases not matched to a gene: 7. CDR1 is LGHNA and CDR2 is YNFKEQ in the germline V gene. The CDR3 runs 16 residues. Sequencing input: PBMCs. This receptor was obtained from a human donor in good health. This chain links TRBV4-2 with TRBJ2-7, with 11 nucleotides matching TRBD2. DNA for the CDR3: TGTGCCAGCAGCCAGGGGCCGACTAGCGGGAACTACGAGCAGTACTTC. Translating gives CASSQGPTSGNYEQYF.